These T cell receptor beta chains were read from a single sample in a study of T cell changes during pregnancy in multiple sclerosis. Method: immunoSEQ multiplex PCR; TCRdb's copy keeps in-frame clones and lacks some. The sample yields nearly 70,000 clones, about 91% seen once. Sequencing was performed on peripheral blood, taken in the second trimester of pregnancy. The receptors come from a female donor in good health, enrolled as a control in a pregnancy study. CDR3s include the opening cysteine and the closing phenylalanine or tryptophan. The order of the fields is J gene, clone size, D gene, V gene, CDR3 protein, CDR3 DNA. A D gene is named only where the DNA matches it firmly. Size values are once, few and many counts, or a class for expanded clones, and some rows have none.

j_gene: TRBJ2-2
abundance: .
d_gene: TRBD1
v_gene: TRBV5-1
CDR3aa: CASSPDRGSMGELFF
CDR3nt: TGCGCCAGCAGTCCGGACAGGGGGTCCATGGGGGAGCTGTTTTTT

j_gene: TRBJ2-4
abundance: .
d_gene: .
v_gene: TRBV5-6
CDR3aa: CASSLAGVSIQYF
CDR3nt: TGTGCCAGCAGCTTGGCGGGGGTGAGCATTCAGTACTTC

j_gene: TRBJ2-7
abundance: .
d_gene: TRBD1
v_gene: TRBV18
CDR3aa: CASSPTGTGGEQYF
CDR3nt: TGTGCCAGCTCACCTACCGGGACAGGGGGCGAGCAGTACTTC

j_gene: TRBJ2-1
abundance: .
d_gene: TRBD2
v_gene: TRBV28
CDR3aa: CASSLPGLAGGVKFF
CDR3nt: TGTGCCAGCAGTTTACCGGGACTAGCGGGAGGGGTTAAGTTCTTC

j_gene: TRBJ2-3
abundance: .
d_gene: TRBD1
v_gene: TRBV6-6
CDR3aa: CASILWDSLYF
CDR3nt: TGTGCCAGCATTTTGTGGGACAGCCTCTATTTT

j_gene: TRBJ2-1
abundance: .
d_gene: .
v_gene: TRBV21-1
CDR3aa: CARAGGDNEQFF
CDR3nt: TGTGCCCGTGCGGGGGGAGACAATGAGCAGTTCTTC

j_gene: TRBJ1-5
abundance: once
d_gene: TRBD1
v_gene: TRBV6-1
CDR3aa: CAIHRDSNQPQHF
CDR3nt: TGTGCCATCCACCGGGACAGTAATCAGCCCCAGCATTTT

j_gene: TRBJ2-2
abundance: .
d_gene: .
v_gene: TRBV6-1
CDR3aa: CATLMSGNTGELFF
CDR3nt: TGTGCCACCCTGATGAGCGGGAACACCGGGGAGCTGTTTTTT

j_gene: TRBJ1-2
abundance: .
d_gene: TRBD1
v_gene: TRBV18
CDR3aa: CASSQRQGDGYTF
CDR3nt: TGTGCCAGCTCACAGAGACAGGGGGATGGCTACACCTTC

j_gene: TRBJ1-2
abundance: .
d_gene: .
v_gene: TRBV7-9
CDR3aa: CASTPAGFNGYTF
CDR3nt: TGTGCCAGCACCCCCGCGGGGTTTAACGGCTACACCTTC

j_gene: TRBJ2-3
abundance: .
d_gene: TRBD2
v_gene: TRBV9
CDR3aa: CASSLRLAGHTDTQYF
CDR3nt: TGTGCCAGCAGCCTGAGACTAGCGGGACACACAGATACGCAGTATTTT

j_gene: TRBJ1-1
abundance: .
d_gene: TRBD1
v_gene: TRBV6-1
CDR3aa: CASSEGLRDRDLNTEAFF
CDR3nt: TGTGCCAGCAGTGAAGGATTGAGGGACAGGGATCTGAACACTGAAGCTTTCTTT

j_gene: TRBJ2-7
abundance: .
d_gene: .
v_gene: TRBV5-1
CDR3aa: CASSRAYEQYF
CDR3nt: TGCGCCAGCAGCCGGGCCTACGAGCAGTACTTC

j_gene: TRBJ2-5
abundance: .
d_gene: TRBD2
v_gene: TRBV5-6
CDR3aa: CASTTSGRNQETQYF
CDR3nt: TGTGCCAGCACCACTAGCGGACGGAACCAAGAGACCCAGTACTTC

j_gene: TRBJ2-3
abundance: .
d_gene: .
v_gene: TRBV15
CDR3aa: CATSDRDTNSDTQYF
CDR3nt: TGTGCCACCAGCGACCGGGACACAAACTCAGATACGCAGTATTTT

j_gene: TRBJ2-1
abundance: once
d_gene: .
v_gene: TRBV15
CDR3aa: CATSRAAGTYNEQFF
CDR3nt: TGTGCCACCAGCAGAGCGGCGGGGACGTACAATGAGCAGTTCTTC

j_gene: TRBJ2-1
abundance: .
d_gene: TRBD2
v_gene: TRBV5-1
CDR3aa: CASSLFGTSGYNEQFF
CDR3nt: TGCGCCAGCAGCTTGTTCGGGACTAGCGGCTACAATGAGCAGTTCTTC

j_gene: TRBJ1-1
abundance: .
d_gene: .
v_gene: TRBV19
CDR3aa: CASSIGEETEAFF
CDR3nt: TGTGCCAGTAGTATCGGGGAGGAGACTGAAGCTTTCTTT

j_gene: TRBJ2-1
abundance: .
d_gene: TRBD2
v_gene: TRBV5-1
CDR3aa: CASSLAPQAGEFYNEQFF
CDR3nt: TGCGCCAGCAGCTTGGCGCCGCAAGCGGGGGAATTCTACAATGAGCAGTTCTTC

j_gene: TRBJ2-6
abundance: .
d_gene: .
v_gene: TRBV6-5
CDR3aa: CASSYDSSGANVLTF
CDR3nt: TGTGCCAGCAGTTATGACAGCTCTGGGGCCAACGTCCTGACTTTC

j_gene: TRBJ2-1
abundance: .
d_gene: TRBD2
v_gene: TRBV7-9
CDR3aa: CASRLTSAPTSSGEQFF
CDR3nt: TGTGCCAGCAGGCTCACTAGCGCTCCTACCTCATCGGGTGAGCAGTTCTTC

j_gene: TRBJ2-7
abundance: .
d_gene: TRBD1
v_gene: TRBV28
CDR3aa: CASSAGTGVNEQYF
CDR3nt: TGTGCCAGCAGTGCCGGGACAGGGGTCAACGAGCAGTACTTC

j_gene: TRBJ1-4
abundance: .
d_gene: .
v_gene: TRBV18
CDR3aa: CASSPADSQFSTNEKLFF
CDR3nt: TGTGCCAGCTCACCAGCGGACAGCCAATTTTCAACTAATGAAAAACTGTTTTTT

j_gene: TRBJ2-1
abundance: medium-sized
d_gene: TRBD2
v_gene: TRBV4-3
CDR3aa: CASSQDSGSSYNEQFF
CDR3nt: TGCGCCAGCAGCCAAGATAGCGGGAGCTCCTACAATGAGCAGTTCTTC

j_gene: TRBJ2-1
abundance: .
d_gene: TRBD1
v_gene: TRBV7-3
CDR3aa: CASSPRTGSYNEQFF
CDR3nt: TGTGCCAGCAGCCCCCGGACAGGCTCCTACAATGAGCAGTTCTTC

j_gene: TRBJ2-3
abundance: once
d_gene: .
v_gene: TRBV4-1
CDR3aa: CASSPTVSTDTQYF
CDR3nt: TGCGCCAGCAGCCCAACGGTCAGCACAGATACGCAGTATTTT

j_gene: TRBJ2-2
abundance: .
d_gene: .
v_gene: TRBV7-9
CDR3aa: CASSPGNTGELFF
CDR3nt: TGTGCCAGCAGCCCAGGGAACACCGGGGAGCTGTTTTTT